What follows describes a single TCR beta chain. The antigen remains unidentified. TCRdb's copy holds only in-frame clones and misses some; the assay was immunoSEQ multiplex PCR. The table has about 2.4 million clones, 80% to 95% seen once. Trimming took off 3 bases at V and 5 bases at J, with 16 bases between the two ends. Germline lookup yields CDR1 MNHEY and CDR2 SMNVEV (reference sequence). The CDR3 is 15 amino acids. The data derive from a study of shared clonotypes between healthy human individuals. Findings of the study overall: Lower generation probabilities were found for non-shared clonotypes than for those shared by all four donors.

This chain connects TRBV27 to TRBJ1-1; D possibly corresponds to TRBD1 (6 bases). The sample comprised naive CD4+ T cells from PBMCs. Subset here: CD45RA+ positively selected. The TCR originated in a man between 18 and 29 years old in good health. Some clones in this sample may be carry-over from other donors' samples. The CDR3 DNA is TGTGCCAGCAGTTTCCGCGGTACAGGGAGGACTGAAGCTTTCTTT. Its translation is CASSFRGTGRTEAFF.